This T cell receptor (beta chain) was identified during a study of T-cell memory formation after mild COVID-19. As for the study in general: Each donor largely had its own TCR clusters. Regarding the study as a whole: Clones that got smaller from day 15 to 85 had even CD4/CD8, while clones growing later tipped toward CD4+. Several responding clones turned up in pre-infection memory, indicating that cross-reactive memory may have taken part. Clones which contracted sat mainly in CM and EM if CD4+, and in EMRA if CD8+.

From the 5' RACE reads, TCRdb called clonotypes with MiXCR, one entry per CDR3 protein. Seen here are approximately 250,000 distinct CDR3 sequences, 15% to 20% observed once, and the top ten hold 20% to 25%. Note on this clonotype: Its antigen remains unidentified.

This CDR3 has 13 amino acids. Trimming shortened V by 4 bases and J by 5 bases, and 10 bases separated the two germline ends. Germline CDR1 and CDR2: MGHDK and SYGVNS. Sequenced material: PBMCs or a T cell subset sorted from them (not recorded which). The receptor comes from a young man who had mild COVID-19 (a few samples of this study predate the infection). Cell type and time point are not known. The chain joins TRBV25-1 to TRBJ2-3; D remains unclear. CDR3 bases: TGTGCCAGCAGTGGGGGATGGCGAGATACGCAGTATTTT. It codes for CASSGGWRDTQYF.